The sequence of this T cell receptor (beta chain) was determined in a study of vaccination and CD4 T cells after COVID-19. Comments on this clonotype: What it binds is not known.

Regarding treatment: roughly ten-day PBMC culture with coronavirus spike peptide pools or control peptides (ViraFEST assay). Whole-study results and caveats: Spike mono-reactivity applied to 304 of 307 vaccine-specific clones detected in convalescent patients.

Cultured CD4+ T-cell DNA underwent Oncomine TCR Beta short-read sequencing. TCRdb itself ran the PCR reads through MiXCR, one entry per CDR3 protein. The table shows about 2,600 distinct CDR3 sequences, with less than 35% occurring only once. This receptor was taken from a human donor who had recovered from COVID-19. Sequencing was performed on CD4+ T cells from blood, cultured in vitro.

The CDR3: CSGGWDTEAFF. DNA for the CDR3: TGCAGTGGGGGATGGGACACTGAAGCTTTCTTT. The V and J genes are TRBV20-1 and TRBJ1-1; D is undetermined. V was trimmed by 7 bases and J by 3 bases, leaving 9 bases between them. The CDR3 has 11 amino acids. Germline V gene lookup returns CDR1 DFQATT and CDR2 SNEGSKA (reference sequence).